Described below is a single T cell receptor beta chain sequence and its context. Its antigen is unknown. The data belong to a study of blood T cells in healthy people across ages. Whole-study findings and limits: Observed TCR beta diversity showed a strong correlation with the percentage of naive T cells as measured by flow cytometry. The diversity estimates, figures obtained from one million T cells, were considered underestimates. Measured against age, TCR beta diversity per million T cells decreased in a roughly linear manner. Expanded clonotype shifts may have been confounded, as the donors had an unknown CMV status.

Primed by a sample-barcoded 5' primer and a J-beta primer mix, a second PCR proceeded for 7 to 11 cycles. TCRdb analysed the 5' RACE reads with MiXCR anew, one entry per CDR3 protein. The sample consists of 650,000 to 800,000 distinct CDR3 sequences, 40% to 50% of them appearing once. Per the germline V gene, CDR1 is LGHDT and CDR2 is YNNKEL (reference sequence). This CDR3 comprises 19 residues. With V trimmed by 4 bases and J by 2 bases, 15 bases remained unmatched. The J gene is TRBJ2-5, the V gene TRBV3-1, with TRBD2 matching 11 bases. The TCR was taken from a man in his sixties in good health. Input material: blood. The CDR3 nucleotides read TGTGCCAGCAGCCCGGTACGAGGAGCCGGGACTAGCGGACAAGAGACCCAGTACTTC. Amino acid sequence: CASSPVRGAGTSGQETQYF.